The 13 T cell receptor beta chains in this list originate from one sample, sequenced in a study of T-cell memory formation after mild COVID-19 (dated by TCRdb to the early 2020s). Libraries were constructed by 5' RACE. Sequenced on an Illumina NovaSeq 6000. TCRdb ran its own pipeline on the public reads, namely fastp trimming at Q25 and MiXCR clone calling, and kept in-frame beta chains. Here each entry gathers all rows of one CDR3 protein and keeps the most common genes and DNA. Across this sample there are more than 80,000 distinct CDR3 sequences, with about an eighth seen only once. Around 30% of the sample is taken by the ten largest. What was sequenced was PBMCs or a T cell subset sorted from them (not recorded which). The source is an adult woman who had mild COVID-19 (a few samples of this study predate the infection). The sample titles of this study are shuffled in the database, so cell type and time point are left out; the donor was told from shared clones.

This clonotype was observed a few times. The rearrangement uses TRBV9 and TRBJ1-5; 10 bases line up with TRBD1. The CDR3 has 16 amino acids. After removal of 0 bases from V and 7 bases from J, the junction contained 7 bases not matched to a gene. Germline-derived CDR1 and CDR2 are SGDLS and YYNGEE. The CDR3 region has the DNA TGTGCCAGCAGCGTAGGTCTGGGACAGGGGACCCAGCCCCAGCATTTT. The encoded protein is CASSVGLGQGTQPQHF.

This clonotype was detected only a few times. This rearrangement joins TRBV14 to TRBJ1-1, with a weak D call TRBD1 (6 bases). Trimming cost V 2 bases and J 4 bases, with 8 bases left between them. This CDR3 has 13 amino acids. Germline assignment: CDR1 SGHDN and CDR2 FVKESK. The CDR3 loop is CASSQIRGTEAFF. Here the CDR3 DNA reads TGTGCCAGCAGCCAAATCAGGGGCACTGAAGCTTTCTTT. Full variable domain (remainder filled in from reference TRBV14 and TRBJ1-1): EAGVTQFPSHSVIEKGQTVTLRCDPISGHDNLYWYRRVMGKEIKFLLHFVKESKQDESGMPNNRFLAERTGGTYSTLKVQPAELEDSGVYFCASSQIRGTEAFFGQGTRLTVV.

The V gene is TRBV6-1, the J gene TRBJ1-1; D call uncertain. Germline V gives CDR1 MNHNS, CDR2 SASEGT. With 2 bases removed from V and 3 bases from J, the gap between germline ends came to 13 bases. This CDR3 is built from 15 residues. In DNA, the CDR3 is TGTGCCAGCAGTGAACGGCGGGAGATGGACACTGAAGCTTTCTTT. Translated: CASSERREMDTEAFF.

This clonotype was seen only a few times. The chain links TRBV7-8 to TRBJ1-1, with unresolved D. Germline CDR1 is SGHVS and CDR2 is FQNEAQ. The V end lost 3 bases, the J end lost 3 bases, and 23 bases lay between the germline ends. This CDR3 spans 18 amino acids. Here the CDR3 DNA reads TGTGCCAGCAGCTTCGTAGGGATCTCCTCTCTCGGATACACTGAAGCTTTCTTT. Residues: CASSFVGISSLGYTEAFF.

This clonotype was seen a few times. The chain carries TRBV4-1 and TRBJ2-7, with 7 bases matching TRBD1. The CDR3 loop spans 15 amino acids. Germline trimming cut 1 base from V and 3 bases from J; bases unmatched to any gene: 6. Germline lookup yields CDR1 MGHRA and CDR2 YSYEKL. The DNA for the CDR3 is TGCGCCAGCAGCCAAGTCCTAGACAGGGTCTACGAGCAGTACTTC. Translation gives CASSQVLDRVYEQYF.

The V gene is TRBV27, the J gene TRBJ2-7, with D perhaps TRBD1 (6 bases). The CDR3 has 15 residues. In germline, CDR1 is MNHEY, CDR2 SMNVEV (reference sequence). Trimming stripped 0 bases from V and 3 bases from J, with 12 bases between. CDR3 in amino acids: CASSLSSGEGYEQYF. CDR3 sequence (DNA): TGTGCCAGCAGTTTATCGTCAGGGGAAGGCTACGAGCAGTACTTC.

The J gene is TRBJ2-7, the V gene TRBV28; 10 nucleotides line up with TRBD1. The germline CDR1 and CDR2 sequences are MDHEN and SYDVKM. V was pared by 7 bases and J by 3 bases, with 9 bases of the junction left unmatched. The CDR3 length is 15 residues. The CDR3 loop is CASTPDRGLFYEQYF. CDR3 coding DNA: TGTGCCAGCACCCCCGACAGGGGGCTGTTCTACGAGCAGTACTTC.

This clonotype was observed a few times. V gene TRBV19 combines with J gene TRBJ1-1; D not certain. The V end was cut by 7 bases, the J end by 3 bases, with 18 bases between. This CDR3 spans 15 amino acids. Germline CDR1 LNHDA, CDR2 SQIVND (reference sequence). The CDR3 here is CASTPAGGWYTEAFF. The CDR3 bases are TGTGCCAGTACCCCGGCGGGCGGATGGTACACTGAAGCTTTCTTT.

In its sample, this clonotype was seen many times. The V call is TRBV7-9, the J call TRBJ2-5; TRBD2 agrees at 14 bases. Germline CDR1 is SEHNR and CDR2 is FQNEAQ (reference sequence). This CDR3 comprises 15 residues. V shed 5 bases and J 4 bases; nucleotides not matched to a gene: 3. CDR3 amino acids: CASSPGLAGAETQYF. DNA for the CDR3: TGTGCCAGCAGCCCGGGACTAGCGGGAGCAGAGACCCAGTACTTC.

This clonotype appeared a few times. CDR3 residues: CASSQGWVEAFF. In nucleotides, the CDR3 is TGTGCCAGCAGCCAGGGGTGGGTAGAAGCTTTCTTT. This sequence joins TRBV11-2 and TRBJ1-1; D is perhaps TRBD1 (6 bases). There are 12 residues in the CDR3. Germline V gene lookup returns CDR1 SGHAT and CDR2 FQNNGV. Trimming shortened V by 5 bases and J by 8 bases, and 12 bases separated the two germline ends.

V is TRBV6-2 or TRBV6-3 and J is TRBJ2-7; 8 nucleotides align to TRBD2. V lost 7 bases, J lost 4 bases, and 6 bases stayed unmatched. Germline CDR1 and CDR2: MNHEY and SVGEGT. The CDR3 contains 13 residues. The CDR3 sequence: CASNVAGWYEQYF. DNA for the CDR3: TGTGCCAGCAATGTAGCGGGGTGGTACGAGCAGTACTTC.

This clonotype was seen a handful of times. The genes are TRBV9 and TRBJ2-2, with D tentatively TRBD1 (6 bases). The ends were cut back, 9 bases at V and 0 bases at J, with 18 bases in the middle. This CDR3 is 16 amino acids long. The germline V gene has CDR1 SGDLS and CDR2 YYNGEE. CDR3 bases: TGTGCCACCGCACAGGGATCGAGCTCGAACACCGGGGAGCTGTTTTTT. Amino acid sequence: CATAQGSSSNTGELFF.

This clonotype occurred many times. The chain joins TRBV7-6 to TRBJ2-7; D gene ambiguous. V gave up 1 base and J gave up 2 bases, with 6 bases separating them. Germline V gene lookup returns CDR1 SGHVS and CDR2 FNYEAQ. CDR3 length equals 13 residues. This CDR3 reads CASSLGDTYEQYF. The CDR3 nucleotides read TGTGCCAGCAGCTTAGGAGACACCTACGAGCAGTACTTC.